Following are 5 T cell receptor beta chains from one sample sequenced in a study of T cells in lung cancer brain metastases (dated by TCRdb to 2016 to 2019). Library construction relied on the immunoSEQ multiplex PCR assay. Drawn from immuneACCESS, this table holds only the in-frame rearrangements with V and J called that TCRdb kept. Clones are partly lost; checked studies trace under half to an unresolved V gene and leave the rest unexplained. This sample comprises approximately 4,400 clones, around nine tenths of them detected only once. The top ten constitute more than 5% of the sample. The specimen sequenced was tumor tissue from the primary lung tumor. The cell subset or site label here, explained by the study, means: primary lung cancer lesion. All receptors come from a woman aged 45 to 65 with non-small cell lung cancer.

The chain joins TRBV7-6 to TRBJ1-6; 8 nucleotides agree with TRBD1. CDR3 length: 18 residues. After removal of 5 bases from V and 9 bases from J, the junction contained 18 bases not matched to a gene. Germline values: CDR1 SGHVS, CDR2 FNYEAQ. This CDR3 is CASSPRPGQEIHGSPLHF. The CDR3, as DNA: TGTGCCAGCAGCCCGAGGCCGGGACAGGAGATTCACGGTTCACCCCTCCACTTT. Combining the CDR3 with reference TRBV7-6 and TRBJ1-6 gives the whole variable domain GAGVSQSPRYKVTKRGQDVALRCDPISGHVSLYWYRQALGQGPEFLTYFNYEAQQDKSGLPNDRFSAERPEGSISTLTIQRTEQRDSAMYRCASSPRPGQEIHGSPLHFGNGTRLTVT.

CDR3 DNA sequence: TGTGCCACCACGACCGGGACAGGGATGTATGAGAACTATGGCTACACCTTC. Its translation: CATTTGTGMYENYGYTF. The chain carries TRBV19 and TRBJ1-2; 9 bases fit TRBD1. Unmatched junction bases numbered 17, after V lost 10 bases and J lost 2 bases. The germline CDR1 and CDR2 sequences are LNHDA and SQIVND (reference sequence). The CDR3 totals 17 residues.

The chain couples TRBV5-1 to TRBJ2-6; D not certain. The V gene lost 0 bases and the J gene lost 4 bases, with 8 bases spanning the gap. CDR1 is SGHRS and CDR2 is YFSETQ in the germline V gene. The CDR3 sequence is 15 residues long. This CDR3 is CASSLEGIGANVLTF. The CDR3 DNA reads as TGCGCCAGCAGCTTGGAAGGGATCGGGGCCAACGTCCTGACTTTC. Using reference TRBV5-1 and TRBJ2-6 for the parts outside the CDR3, the full variable domain is KAGVTQTPRYLIKTRGQQVTLSCSPISGHRSVSWYQQTPGQGLQFLFEYFSETQRNKGNFPGRFSGRQFSNSRSEMNVSTLELGDSALYLCASSLEGIGANVLTFGAGSRLTVL.

The chain couples TRBV11-2 to TRBJ1-1; D is possibly TRBD1 (5 bases). V lost 5 bases and J lost 9, with 13 bases in between. The CDR3 is 12 residues long. Germline V CDR1 and CDR2: SGHAT, FQNNGV. Written as DNA, the CDR3 is TGTGCCAGCAGCCGTAACCGGGACCAAGCTTTCTTT. Its translation: CASSRNRDQAFF.

This sequence joins TRBV18 and TRBJ2-2; tentatively, D is TRBD1 (5 bases). The germline V gene encodes CDR1 KGHSH and CDR2 LQKENI. The CDR3 totals 17 residues. Trimming stripped 3 bases from V and 2 bases from J, with 16 bases between. This CDR3 is CASSPLRAGINTGELFF. The DNA for the CDR3 is TGTGCCAGCTCACCTCTACGGGCAGGGATAAACACCGGGGAGCTGTTTTTT.